This T cell receptor (beta chain) stems from a study of blood T cell repertoires in COVID-19. The overall study: Recovered Cohort 3 donors showed two negative PCRs, clearance, or symptom resolution.

The CDR3 has 15 residues. Trimming stripped 3 bases from V and 5 bases from J, with 14 bases between. Per germline, CDR1 LNHDA and CDR2 SQIVND (reference sequence). Cohorts were assigned according to the clinical history that participants reported. Data came from immunoSEQ multiplex PCR; TCRdb stores just in-frame clones and leaves some out. The top ten hold around 2% of the sample, which has hundreds of thousands of clones, 88% seen once. The V and J genes are TRBV19 and TRBJ2-1, with D perhaps TRBD2 (6 bases). The sample was PBMCs or T cells enriched from blood (not recorded which). The clonotype comes from an older woman in a cohort exposed to, infected with or recovered from COVID-19 (not recorded which). DNA for the CDR3: TGTGCCAGTAGTATTATTAGCGGATTGAACAATGAGCAGTTCTTC. Encoded protein: CASSIISGLNNEQFF.